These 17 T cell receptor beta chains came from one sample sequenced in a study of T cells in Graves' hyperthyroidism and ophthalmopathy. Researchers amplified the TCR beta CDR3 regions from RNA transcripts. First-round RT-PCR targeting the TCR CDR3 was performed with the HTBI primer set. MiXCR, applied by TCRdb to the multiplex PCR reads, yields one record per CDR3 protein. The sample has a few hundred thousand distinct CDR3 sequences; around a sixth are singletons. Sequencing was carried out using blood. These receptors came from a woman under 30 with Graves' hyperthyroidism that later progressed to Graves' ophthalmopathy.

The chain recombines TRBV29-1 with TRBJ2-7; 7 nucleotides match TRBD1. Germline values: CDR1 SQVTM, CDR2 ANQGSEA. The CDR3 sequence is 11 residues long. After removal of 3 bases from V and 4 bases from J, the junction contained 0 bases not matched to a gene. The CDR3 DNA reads TGCAGCGTTGAGACAGGGTACGAGCAGTACTTC. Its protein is CSVETGYEQYF.

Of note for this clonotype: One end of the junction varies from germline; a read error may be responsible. This CDR3 is CSASIGSTTNYGSTF. In DNA form, the CDR3 reads TGCAGTGCTAGTATAGGGAGTACTACTAACTATGGCTCCACCTTC. The chain joins TRBV20-1 to TRBJ1-2; no reliable D call. The CDR3 runs to 15 residues. CDR1 and CDR2 from the germline V gene are DFQATT and SNEGSKA (reference sequence).

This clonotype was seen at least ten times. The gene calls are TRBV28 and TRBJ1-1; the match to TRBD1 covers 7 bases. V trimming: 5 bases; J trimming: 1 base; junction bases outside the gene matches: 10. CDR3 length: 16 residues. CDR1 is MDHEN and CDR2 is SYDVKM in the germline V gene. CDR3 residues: CASSGDSLTSNTEAFF. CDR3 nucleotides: TGTGCCAGCAGTGGGGACAGCTTAACCTCGAACACTGAAGCTTTCTTT.

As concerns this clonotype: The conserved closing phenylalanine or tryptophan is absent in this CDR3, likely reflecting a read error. CDR3 in amino acids: CASSPDRVSSDTQYL. The CDR3 DNA reads as TGTGCCAGCAGTCCCGACAGGGTTAGTTCAGATACGCAGTATCTT. The V gene is TRBV27, the J gene TRBJ2-3; TRBD1 matches at 7 bases. There are 15 residues in the CDR3. In germline, CDR1 is MNHEY, CDR2 SMNVEV (reference sequence). The V and J ends lost 5 bases and 4 bases, in that order; junction bases with no gene match: 9.

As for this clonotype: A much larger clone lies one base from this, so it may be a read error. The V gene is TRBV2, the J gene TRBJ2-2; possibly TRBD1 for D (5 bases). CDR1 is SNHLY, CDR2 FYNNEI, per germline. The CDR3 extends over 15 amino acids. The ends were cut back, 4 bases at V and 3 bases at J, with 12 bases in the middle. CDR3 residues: CASSGGNADTGELFF. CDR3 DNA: TGTGCCAGCAGTGGGGGCAACGCGGACACCGGGGAGCTGTTTTTT.

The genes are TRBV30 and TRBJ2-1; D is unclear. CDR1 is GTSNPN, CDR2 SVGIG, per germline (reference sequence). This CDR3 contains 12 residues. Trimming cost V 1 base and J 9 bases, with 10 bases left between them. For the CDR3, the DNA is TGTGCCTGGAGTGCTCGTAGGTTTGAGCAGTTCTTC. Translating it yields CAWSARRFEQFF. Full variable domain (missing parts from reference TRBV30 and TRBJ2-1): SQTIHQWPATLVQPVGSPLSLECTVEGTSNPNLYWYRQAAGRGLQLLFYSVGIGQISSEVPQNLSASRPQDRQFILSSKKLLLSDSGFYLCAWSARRFEQFFGPGTRLTVL.

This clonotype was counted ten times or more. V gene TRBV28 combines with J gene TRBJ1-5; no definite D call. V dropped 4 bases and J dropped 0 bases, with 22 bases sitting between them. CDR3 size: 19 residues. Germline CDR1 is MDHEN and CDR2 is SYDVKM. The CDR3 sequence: CASSSTEAHLVYSNQPQHF. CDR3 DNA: TGTGCCAGCAGTTCTACAGAAGCCCATCTGGTGTATAGCAATCAGCCCCAGCATTTT.

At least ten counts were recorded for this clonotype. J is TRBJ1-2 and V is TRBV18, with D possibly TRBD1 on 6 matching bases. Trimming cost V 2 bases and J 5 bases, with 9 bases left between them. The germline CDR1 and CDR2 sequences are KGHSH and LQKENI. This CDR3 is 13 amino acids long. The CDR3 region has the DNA TGTGCCAGCTCACCAGGACAGCAGTATGGCTACACCTTC. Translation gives CASSPGQQYGYTF.

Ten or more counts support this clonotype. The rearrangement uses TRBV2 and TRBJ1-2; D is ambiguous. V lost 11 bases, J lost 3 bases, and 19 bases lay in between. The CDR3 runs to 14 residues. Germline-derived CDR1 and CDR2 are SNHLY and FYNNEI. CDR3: CAGFPPPADYGYTF. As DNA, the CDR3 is TGTGCCGGATTCCCCCCGCCAGCGGACTATGGCTACACCTTC.

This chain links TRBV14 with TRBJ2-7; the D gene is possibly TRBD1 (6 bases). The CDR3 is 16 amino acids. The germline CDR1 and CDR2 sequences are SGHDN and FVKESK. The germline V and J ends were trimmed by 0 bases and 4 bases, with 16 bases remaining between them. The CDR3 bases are TGTGCCAGCAGCCAAGATATTGCCAGGGGTATTTACGAGCAGTACTTC. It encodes CASSQDIARGIYEQYF.

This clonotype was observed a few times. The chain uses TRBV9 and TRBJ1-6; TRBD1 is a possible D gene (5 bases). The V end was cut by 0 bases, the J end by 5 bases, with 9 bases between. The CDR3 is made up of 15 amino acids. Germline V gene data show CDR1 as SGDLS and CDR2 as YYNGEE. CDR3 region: CASSVGIQDNSPLHF. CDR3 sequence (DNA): TGTGCCAGCAGCGTAGGGATACAGGATAATTCACCCCTCCACTTT. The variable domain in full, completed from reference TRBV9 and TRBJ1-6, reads DSGVTQTPKHLITATGQRVTLRCSPRSGDLSVYWYQQSLDQGLQFLIQYYNGEERAKGNILERFSAQQFPDLHSELNLSSLELGDSALYFCASSVGIQDNSPLHFGNGTRLTVT.

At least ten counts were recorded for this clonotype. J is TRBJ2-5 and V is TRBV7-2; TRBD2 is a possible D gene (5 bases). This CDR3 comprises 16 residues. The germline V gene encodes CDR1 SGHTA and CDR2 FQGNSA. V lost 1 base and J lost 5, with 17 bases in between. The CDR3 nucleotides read TGTGCCAGCAGCTTAGGTAGCGCCTACGGGTGGGAGACCCAGTACTTC. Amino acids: CASSLGSAYGWETQYF.

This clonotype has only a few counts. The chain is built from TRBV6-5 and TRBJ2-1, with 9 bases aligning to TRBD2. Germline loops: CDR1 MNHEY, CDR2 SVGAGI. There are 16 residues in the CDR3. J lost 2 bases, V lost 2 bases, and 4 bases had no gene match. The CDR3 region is CASSYPPSGTYNEQFF. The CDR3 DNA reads TGTGCCAGCAGTTACCCACCTAGCGGGACCTACAATGAGCAGTTCTTC.

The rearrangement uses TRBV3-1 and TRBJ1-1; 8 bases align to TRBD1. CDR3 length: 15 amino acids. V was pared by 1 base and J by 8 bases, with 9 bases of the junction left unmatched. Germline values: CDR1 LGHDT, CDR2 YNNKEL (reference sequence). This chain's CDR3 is CASSQGWQGAAEAFF. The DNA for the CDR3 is TGTGCCAGCAGCCAAGGTTGGCAGGGGGCGGCGGAAGCTTTCTTT.

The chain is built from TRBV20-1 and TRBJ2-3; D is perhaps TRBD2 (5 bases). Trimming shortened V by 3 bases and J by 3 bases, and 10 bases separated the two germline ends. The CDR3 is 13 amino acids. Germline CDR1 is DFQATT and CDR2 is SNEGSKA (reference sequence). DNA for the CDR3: TGCAGTGCTAGGTGGGAGCGGACAGATACGCAGTATTTT. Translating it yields CSARWERTDTQYF.

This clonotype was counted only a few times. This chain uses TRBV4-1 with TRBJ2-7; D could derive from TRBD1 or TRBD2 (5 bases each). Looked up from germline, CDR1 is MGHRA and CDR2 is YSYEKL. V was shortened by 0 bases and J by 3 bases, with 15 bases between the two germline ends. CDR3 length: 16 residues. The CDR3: CASSQDWDPLFYEQYF. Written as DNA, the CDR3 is TGCGCCAGCAGCCAAGACTGGGACCCTCTCTTCTACGAGCAGTACTTC.

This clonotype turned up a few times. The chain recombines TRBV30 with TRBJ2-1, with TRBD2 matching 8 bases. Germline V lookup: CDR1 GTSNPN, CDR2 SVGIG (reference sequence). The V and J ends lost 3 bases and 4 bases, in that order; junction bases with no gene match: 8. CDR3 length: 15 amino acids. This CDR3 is CAWSQTGTSYNEQFF. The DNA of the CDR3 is TGTGCCTGGAGCCAAACCGGGACTAGTTACAATGAGCAGTTCTTC.